Presented here are 13 T cell receptor beta chains from one specimen sequenced in a study of T cells after yellow fever vaccination. TCRdb passed the 5' RACE reads through MiXCR, listing each CDR3 protein once. The sample lists tens of thousands of distinct CDR3 sequences; about 7.2% were seen once. The source was CD8+ T cells sorted from PBMCs, collected 9 to 10 days after the first yellow fever vaccination. The receptor source for this set is a man between 18 and 35 years old who received the YFV17D yellow fever vaccine.

This clonotype was recorded at least ten times. The CDR3, as DNA: TGCGCCAGCACCTACGAAGGGGCCTACACCTTC. It yields the protein CASTYEGAYTF. The J gene is TRBJ1-2, the V gene TRBV4-3, with D perhaps TRBD1 (5 bases). The length of the CDR3 is 11 residues. The V gene lost 7 bases and the J gene lost 10 bases, with 13 bases spanning the gap. Germline loops: CDR1 LGHNA, CDR2 YSLEER.

This clonotype was counted at least ten times. The V gene is TRBV12-3 or TRBV12-4, the J gene TRBJ2-3; the D is unclear. The CDR3 contains 11 residues. The germline V and J ends were trimmed by 5 bases and 10 bases, with 10 bases remaining between them. This CDR3 reads CASSPSRAQYF. The CDR3 DNA is TGTGCCAGCAGTCCCTCCCGGGCGCAGTATTTT.

The rearrangement uses TRBV25-1 and TRBJ2-7, with 8 bases fitting TRBD1. The V and J ends lost 3 bases and 2 bases, in that order; junction bases with no gene match: 6. The CDR3 has 15 residues. Germline-derived CDR1 and CDR2 are MGHDK and SYGVNS. DNA of the CDR3: TGTGCCAGCAGTGATCGGGGACAGGCGACCTACGAGCAGTACTTC. This codes for CASSDRGQATYEQYF.

This clonotype was detected only a few times. V gene TRBV29-1 combines with J gene TRBJ2-7; the match to TRBD1 covers 7 bases. The CDR3 covers 14 residues. The ends lost 2 bases at V and 3 bases at J; junction bases unmatched: 7. The germline V gene has CDR1 SQVTM and CDR2 ANQGSEA. The CDR3 region has the DNA TGCAGCGTTGAATACAGGGGACATCGCTACGAGCAGTACTTC. As protein: CSVEYRGHRYEQYF.

In its sample, this clonotype was seen a few times. The chain joins TRBV7-9 to TRBJ2-5; D is unclear. Trimming took off 4 bases at V and 7 bases at J, with 10 bases between the two ends. The V gene's germline CDR1 is SEHNR and CDR2 FQNEAQ (reference sequence). The CDR3 is 12 residues long. CDR3 sequence reads: CASSSTPSTQYF. For the CDR3, the DNA is TGTGCCAGCAGCTCGACCCCCTCGACCCAGTACTTC. The full variable domain, its missing parts supplied by reference TRBV7-9 and TRBJ2-5, is DTGVSQNPRHKITKRGQNVTFRCDPISEHNRLYWYRQTLGQGPEFLTYFQNEAQLEKSRLLSDRFSAERPKGSFSTLEIQRTEQGDSAMYLCASSSTPSTQYFGPGTRLLVL.

This clonotype was recorded many times. The genes are TRBV7-6 and TRBJ2-2; the match to TRBD1 covers 7 bases. The V and J ends lost 5 bases and 8 bases, in that order; junction bases with no gene match: 14. Germline lookup yields CDR1 SGHVS and CDR2 FNYEAQ. This CDR3 comprises 16 residues. The CDR3 DNA follows: TGTGCCAGCAGCGCCCGGACAGGCACCGGGATGGGGGAGCTGTTTTTT. Protein: CASSARTGTGMGELFF.

This clonotype showed up many times. The chain couples TRBV7-2 to TRBJ2-5, with D possibly being TRBD1 or TRBD2 (6 bases each). Germline V gives CDR1 SGHTA, CDR2 FQGNSA. V was trimmed by 1 base and J by 1 base, leaving 10 bases between them. The CDR3 runs to 15 residues. The CDR3 DNA reads as TGTGCCAGCAGCTTAGGTGGGGGGCCCCAAGAGACCCAGTACTTC. It codes for CASSLGGGPQETQYF.

There are many counts of this clonotype. The chain is built from TRBV7-2 and TRBJ2-5, with D tentatively TRBD1 (6 bases). The CDR3 is 13 amino acids. Germline values: CDR1 SGHTA, CDR2 FQGNSA. V was cut by 1 base and J by 4 bases, with 7 bases left in between. CDR3 sequence (DNA): TGTGCCAGCAGCTTAGGGGGGCCAGAGACCCAGTACTTC. Protein product: CASSLGGPETQYF.

The sample holds many counts of this clonotype. This sequence joins TRBV4-1 and TRBJ1-5; D is undetermined. Germline V CDR1 and CDR2: MGHRA, YSYEKL. V was trimmed by 0 bases and J by 7 bases, leaving 7 bases between them. The CDR3 consists of 13 residues. The CDR3 DNA follows: TGCGCCAGCAGCCAAGAAGGGTTCCAGCCCCAGCATTTT. The encoded protein is CASSQEGFQPQHF.

This clonotype appeared many times. This chain links TRBV7-6 with TRBJ1-2; no clear D. V lost 5 bases to trimming and J lost 3 bases, with 19 bases between them. The CDR3 runs to 16 residues. The germline CDR1 and CDR2 sequences are SGHVS and FNYEAQ. The CDR3 bases are TGTGCCAGCAGCATTCGCGTCGGAGGAGACGACTATGGCTACACCTTC. It is translated as CASSIRVGGDDYGYTF.

In its sample, this clonotype was seen many times. The gene calls are TRBV29-1 and TRBJ1-2; D gene ambiguous. This CDR3 has 12 amino acids. Germline V gene sequence: CDR1 SQVTM, CDR2 ANQGSEA. V was clipped by 0 bases and J by 8 bases, with 10 bases between them. CDR3 residues: CSVEDAEEGYTF. The CDR3 DNA is TGCAGCGTTGAAGATGCCGAGGAAGGCTACACCTTC.

This clonotype was picked up many times. CDR3 DNA sequence: TGTGCCAGCAGCCCGCCTGGGTCAGATACGCAGTATTTT. As protein: CASSPPGSDTQYF. The V gene is TRBV5-6, the J gene TRBJ2-3; D is unclear. The germline V and J ends were trimmed by 4 bases and 4 bases, with 10 bases remaining between them. This CDR3 spans 13 amino acids. The germline V gene has CDR1 SGHDT and CDR2 YYEEEE.

This clonotype was observed at least ten times. The J gene is TRBJ2-2, the V gene TRBV11-2; no firm D call. The CDR3 covers 13 residues. V was pared by 4 bases and J by 4 bases, with 7 bases between. Germline CDR1 SGHAT, CDR2 FQNNGV. The CDR3 protein is CASSSELTGELFF. In nucleotides, the CDR3 is TGTGCCAGCAGCTCCGAACTCACCGGGGAGCTGTTTTTT. The full variable domain, with the rest looked up from reference TRBV11-2 and TRBJ2-2, is EAGVAQSPRYKIIEKRQSVAFWCNPISGHATLYWYQQILGQGPKLLIQFQNNGVVDDSQLPKDRFSAERLKGVDSTLKIQPAKLEDSAVYLCASSSELTGELFFGEGSRLTVL.